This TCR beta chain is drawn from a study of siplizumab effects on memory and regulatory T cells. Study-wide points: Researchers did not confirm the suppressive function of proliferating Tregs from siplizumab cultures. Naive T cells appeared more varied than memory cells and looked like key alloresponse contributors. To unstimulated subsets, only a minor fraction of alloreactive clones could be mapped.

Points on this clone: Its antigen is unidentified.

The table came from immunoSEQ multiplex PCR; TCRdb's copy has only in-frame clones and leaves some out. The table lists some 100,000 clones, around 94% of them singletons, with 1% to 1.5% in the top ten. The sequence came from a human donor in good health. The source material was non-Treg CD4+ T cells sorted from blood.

This CDR3 is CASKIRGRYTEAFF. CDR3 DNA: TGCGCCAGCAAGATCAGGGGAAGGTATACTGAAGCTTTCTTT. The gene calls are TRBV5-1 and TRBJ1-1; possible D gene TRBD1, 6 bases. The CDR3 runs to 14 residues. CDR1 and CDR2 from the germline V gene are SGHRS and YFSETQ. V gave up 6 bases and J gave up 5 bases, with 17 bases separating them.